Listed below are T cell receptor beta chains from one sample, sequenced in a study of control samples from healthy donors and cancer patients. Sequencing used immunoSEQ multiplex PCR; TCRdb keeps in-frame clones, though not all of them. The table has about 69,000 clones, roughly 86% seen once. Sequences were obtained from PBMCs. These receptors came from a man aged 55 to 70 with lung cancer. CDR3s include the opening cysteine and the closing phenylalanine or tryptophan. The D gene is left open where the match is weak. Rows give clone size only sometimes, using once, few, many, or a class for an expanded clone.

clone_size,v_call,d_call,j_call,cdr3_aa,cdr3_nt
-,TRBV7-2,-,TRBJ2-3,CASKNNPDLLSTDTQYF,TGTGCCAGCAAAAACAACCCTGACCTCCTTAGCACAGATACGCAGTATTTT
few,TRBV12-5,-,TRBJ1-5,CASGSGLRQPQHF,TGTGCTAGTGGTTCCGGATTGAGACAGCCCCAGCATTTT
-,TRBV6-5,-,TRBJ1-6,CASNQEAGRSPLHF,TGTGCCAGCAATCAGGAGGCGGGGCGTTCACCCCTCCACTTT
once,TRBV18,TRBD1,TRBJ1-2,CASSPGQADGYTF,TGTGCCAGCTCACCCGGACAGGCGGATGGCTACACCTTC
-,TRBV6-5,-,TRBJ2-3,CASTGQGTDTQYF,TGTGCCAGCACCGGGCAGGGGACAGATACGCAGTATTTT
-,TRBV5-8,-,TRBJ1-1,CASSNIIGPEAFF,TGTGCCAGCAGCAACATTATTGGGCCTGAAGCTTTCTTT
-,TRBV19,TRBD1,TRBJ1-1,CASSIQGDYAEAFF,TGTGCCAGTAGTATACAGGGGGATTACGCTGAAGCTTTCTTT
-,TRBV5-6,TRBD2,TRBJ2-7,CASSPRLAGVGEQYF,TGTGCCAGCAGCCCAAGACTAGCGGGGGTCGGCGAGCAGTACTTC
-,TRBV5-1,TRBD1,TRBJ2-5,CASSLGQGVVKETQYF,TGCGCCAGCAGCTTGGGACAGGGAGTAGTAAAAGAGACCCAGTACTTC
-,TRBV3-1/TRBV3-2,TRBD1,TRBJ1-6,CASSRTGRNSPLHF,TGTGCCAGCAGCCGGACAGGGAGAAATTCACCCCTCCACTTT
-,TRBV4-1,-,TRBJ2-5,CASSQESLQETQYF,TGCGCCAGCAGCCAAGAATCCCTACAAGAGACCCAGTACTTC
-,TRBV6-1,-,TRBJ1-1,CASSEQSLATEAFF,TGTGCCAGCAGTGAACAATCTTTGGCAACTGAAGCTTTCTTT
-,TRBV5-6,-,TRBJ2-1,CASSLVSSYNEQFF,TGTGCCAGCAGCTTGGTGAGCTCCTACAATGAGCAGTTCTTC
-,TRBV10-3,-,TRBJ1-1,CAISVGQFEAFF,TGTGCCATCAGTGTTGGACAGTTTGAAGCTTTCTTT
-,TRBV7-9,-,TRBJ1-1,CASSLHGVMTEAFF,TGTGCCAGCAGCTTACACGGGGTAATGACTGAAGCTTTCTTT
-,TRBV5-1,-,TRBJ1-1,CASSSDPMNTEAFF,TGCGCCAGCAGCTCGGACCCGATGAACACTGAAGCTTTCTTT
once,TRBV7-2,-,TRBJ1-6,CASSPNNSPLHF,TGTGCCAGCAGCCCGAATAATTCACCCCTCCACTTT
-,TRBV6-1,TRBD1,TRBJ1-5,CASSESGTGTGLASDQPQHF,TGTGCCAGCAGTGAATCAGGGACAGGCACAGGACTCGCTTCAGATCAGCCCCAGCATTTT
-,TRBV11-3,-,TRBJ2-3,CASSLGPGPSGDTQYF,TGTGCCAGCAGCTTAGGGCCGGGACCCAGCGGTGATACGCAGTATTTT
-,TRBV25-1,-,TRBJ1-1,CASSSQGITEAFF,TGTGCCAGCAGCTCACAGGGAATCACTGAAGCTTTCTTT
-,TRBV5-5,-,TRBJ1-4,CASSSGQSTNEKLFF,TGTGCCAGCAGCTCCGGACAGTCAACTAATGAAAAACTGTTTTTT
-,TRBV30,-,TRBJ2-2,CAWRKGQGSLNTGELFF,TGTGCCTGGAGGAAAGGACAAGGGAGCCTCAACACCGGGGAGCTGTTTTTT
-,TRBV5-8,-,TRBJ1-2,CASSARQSWGYGYTF,TGTGCCAGCAGTGCACGTCAAAGTTGGGGCTATGGCTACACCTTC
-,TRBV12-1,-,TRBJ1-5,CASSQMNRDGQPQHF,TGTGCCAGCAGCCAAATGAACAGGGATGGTCAGCCCCAGCATTTT
-,TRBV27,-,TRBJ1-5,CASSFDARGQPQHF,TGTGCCAGCAGTTTTGACGCCCGAGGTCAGCCCCAGCATTTT
-,TRBV25-1,-,TRBJ1-2,CASSRASYGYTF,TGTGCCAGCAGTCGAGCGAGCTATGGCTACACCTTC
-,TRBV27,TRBD1,TRBJ2-7,CASSSRTGRLEQYF,TGTGCCAGCAGTTCCCGGACAGGGAGGCTCGAGCAGTACTTC
-,TRBV4-1,-,TRBJ2-3,CASSQETDTQYF,TGCGCCAGCAGCCAGGAGACAGATACGCAGTATTTT
medium-sized,TRBV9,-,TRBJ1-2,CASSVVGAYGYTF,TGTGCCAGCAGCGTAGTGGGGGCCTATGGCTACACCTTC
-,TRBV24-1,-,TRBJ1-3,CATSDRSSGNTIYF,TGTGCCACCAGTGATAGAAGCTCTGGAAACACCATATATTTT
-,TRBV7-9,-,TRBJ2-1,CASSLAGLGDEQFF,TGTGCCAGCAGCTTAGCAGGGCTCGGGGATGAGCAGTTCTTC
-,TRBV9,-,TRBJ1-5,CASSVDDYSNQPQHF,TGTGCCAGCAGCGTAGACGATTATAGCAATCAGCCCCAGCATTTT
-,TRBV7-2,TRBD1,TRBJ1-6,CASSLDWTGTNNSPLHF,TGTGCCAGCAGCTTAGATTGGACAGGGACCAATAATTCACCCCTCCACTTT
-,TRBV3-1/TRBV3-2,-,TRBJ1-2,CASSQERTRLSGNYGYTF,TGTGCCAGCAGCCAAGAACGCACGCGGTTATCTGGAAACTATGGCTACACCTTC
-,TRBV18,-,TRBJ1-2,CASSPEVKGDGYTF,TGTGCCAGCTCACCCGAAGTGAAGGGAGATGGCTACACCTTC